Following are 16 T cell receptor beta chains from one sample sequenced in a study of blood T cells in healthy people across ages. Sample-barcoded 5' priming and a J-beta primer mix drove a second PCR of about 6 to 12 cycles. A single record per CDR3 protein comes from TCRdb applying MiXCR to the 5' RACE reads. The sample consists of about 690,000 distinct CDR3 sequences, over 40% of them appearing once. The specimen was blood. These receptors all stem from an elderly man in good health.

To note about this clonotype: Since a much larger clone is just one base distant, this may be a read error. The CDR3 reads CANSSSGGHQPQHF. The CDR3 DNA follows: TGTGCCAACAGCTCCTCGGGGGGCCATCAGCCCCAGCATTTT. V is TRBV7-9 and J is TRBJ1-5; TRBD1 is a possible D gene (6 bases). Germline CDR1 is SEHNR and CDR2 is FQNEAQ (reference sequence). The CDR3 is made up of 14 amino acids.

This clonotype was picked up a small number of times. The DNA of the CDR3 is TGTGCCAGCAGCTTACGGGGGGAACTGTACGAGCAGTACTTC. Its protein product is CASSLRGELYEQYF. The chain joins TRBV7-2 to TRBJ2-7; 7 nucleotides line up with TRBD2. Germline V gene lookup returns CDR1 SGHTA and CDR2 FQGNSA. The J segment lost 4 bases and the V segment lost 2 bases, leaving 5 bases of the junction unmatched. This CDR3 has 14 residues.

For this clonotype: This may arise from a read error, as a much more abundant clone is one base away. This sequence joins TRBV14 and TRBJ2-5; D possibly corresponds to TRBD2 (6 bases). CDR1 and CDR2 from the germline V gene are SGHDN and FVKESK. V lost 4 bases and J lost 3, with 15 bases in between. There are 15 residues in the CDR3. The chain's CDR3 is CASSPRLGGEETQYF. The CDR3 DNA reads as TGTGCCAGCAGCCCAAGACTGGGGGGAGAAGAGACCCAGTACTTC.

As concerns this clonotype: A much larger clone lies a single base off, so this may be a read error. The rearrangement uses TRBV29-1 and TRBJ2-5, with TRBD2 as a possible D gene (5 bases). The CDR3 contains 13 residues. From germline, CDR1 is SQVTM and CDR2 ANQGSEA. V lost 7 bases and J 4 bases, leaving 16 bases between the germline ends. The CDR3 protein is CSGEENAGETQYF. The CDR3, as DNA: TGCAGCGGTGAGGAAAATGCGGGAGAGACCCAGTACTTC.

V gene TRBV7-2 combines with J gene TRBJ1-2, with TRBD1 matching over 7 bases. The length of the CDR3 is 14 residues. Germline trimming cut 1 base from V and 6 bases from J; bases unmatched to any gene: 5. Germline lookup yields CDR1 SGHTA and CDR2 FQGNSA. The CDR3 protein is CASSLGNRGNGYTF. CDR3 in DNA: TGTGCCAGCAGCTTAGGAAACAGGGGTAATGGCTACACCTTC.

In its sample, this clonotype was seen many times. The genes are TRBV2 and TRBJ2-5; the D gene is possibly TRBD1 (6 bases). This CDR3 has 13 residues. The V and J ends lost 6 bases and 2 bases respectively, with 10 bases between them. The germline V gene encodes CDR1 SNHLY and CDR2 FYNNEI. This CDR3 is CASRRTEQETQYF. DNA for the CDR3: TGTGCCAGCAGAAGGACAGAACAAGAGACCCAGTACTTC.

In regard to this clonotype: The junction differs from germline at one of its ends, possibly a read error. The V call is TRBV14, the J call TRBJ1-2, with TRBD1 matching over 7 bases. The CDR3 covers 14 residues. Germline V gives CDR1 SGHDN, CDR2 FVKESK. CDR3 region: CTSSQEGAYYGYTF. CDR3 bases: TGTACCAGCAGCCAAGAGGGGGCGTACTATGGCTACACCTTC.

This clonotype was counted a few times. The chain carries TRBV11-2 and TRBJ2-7; TRBD1 might be the D (5 bases). CDR1 and CDR2 from the germline V gene are SGHAT and FQNNGV. This CDR3 comprises 13 residues. Trimming cost V 5 bases and J 4 bases, with 12 bases left between them. CDR3 in amino acids: CASSTLQGYEQYF. CDR3 nucleotide sequence: TGTGCCAGCAGCACCCTCCAGGGATACGAGCAGTACTTC.

The chain uses TRBV5-4 and TRBJ2-3, with 9 bases aligning to TRBD2. The CDR3 covers 16 residues. Germline CDR1 reads SGHNT; CDR2 reads YYREEE (reference sequence). V gave up 4 bases and J gave up 0 bases; unmatched junction bases: 6. CDR3 loop: CASSPAGLASTDTQYF. Written as DNA, the CDR3 is TGTGCCAGCAGCCCGGCGGGACTAGCTAGCACAGATACGCAGTATTTT.

The rearrangement links TRBV7-2 to TRBJ2-1; TRBD2 aligns across 7 bases. V trimming: 4 bases; J trimming: 10 bases; junction bases outside the gene matches: 13. This CDR3 contains 15 residues. Germline V gene sequence: CDR1 SGHTA, CDR2 FQGNSA. The chain's CDR3 is CASSSPRDRRGEQFF. The CDR3 nucleotides read TGTGCCAGCAGCTCTCCCAGGGACCGGCGGGGGGAGCAGTTCTTC.

The chain couples TRBV6-1 to TRBJ1-6; a possible D gene is TRBD1 (6 bases). Germline loops: CDR1 MNHNS, CDR2 SASEGT. V gave up 1 base and J gave up 5 bases, with 9 bases separating them. This CDR3 is 15 amino acids long. The CDR3 sequence: CASSEGTVNNSPLHF. The DNA for the CDR3 is TGTGCCAGCAGTGAAGGGACAGTAAATAATTCACCCCTCCACTTT.

This clonotype was seen more than once but under ten times. The CDR3 DNA is TGCGCCAGCAGCCCCAGAACTGGGGGGAATCAGGGGGGATATGGCTACACCTTC. It translates to CASSPRTGGNQGGYGYTF. The chain uses TRBV4-3 and TRBJ1-2, with 7 bases identical to TRBD1. With 4 bases clipped from V and 5 bases from J, the junction kept 19 bases outside the gene matches. This CDR3 is built from 18 residues. Germline V CDR1 and CDR2: LGHNA, YSLEER.

This clonotype was picked up a small number of times. The gene calls are TRBV7-2 and TRBJ1-2, with a possible D match to TRBD1 (6 bases). Germline V gene lookup returns CDR1 SGHTA and CDR2 FQGNSA. The CDR3 totals 14 residues. The V and J ends lost 1 base and 7 bases respectively, with 13 bases between them. The CDR3 region is CASSLGTDLGGYTF. The CDR3 DNA reads as TGTGCCAGCAGCTTAGGGACAGATCTGGGTGGCTACACCTTC.

A few counts support this clonotype. CDR3 loop: CASSLGGLAGGPGYNEQFF. The CDR3 DNA is TGCGCCAGCAGCCTGGGCGGACTAGCGGGAGGGCCAGGATACAATGAGCAGTTCTTC. This rearrangement joins TRBV5-1 to TRBJ2-1; 15 bases are shared with TRBD2. This CDR3 comprises 19 residues. CDR1 is SGHRS, CDR2 YFSETQ, per germline. V dropped 4 bases and J dropped 4; count of bases not matched to a gene: 12.

The chain combines TRBV10-2 with TRBJ2-4; 8 bases line up with TRBD1. Trimming cost V 3 bases and J 9 bases; bases outside gene matches: 13. CDR1 and CDR2 (germline): WSHSY, SAAADI. CDR3 length equals 16 residues. CDR3 nucleotide sequence: TGCGCCAGCAGTGACATGGACAGGGCGTATAACGGCATTCAGTACTTC. It yields the protein CASSDMDRAYNGIQYF.

V and J are TRBV14 and TRBJ1-2; D not resolved. V lost 0 bases to trimming and J lost 2 bases, with 19 bases between them. The germline CDR1 and CDR2 sequences are SGHDN and FVKESK. The CDR3 length is 18 residues. The CDR3 coding sequence is TGTGCCAGCAGCCAAGATCGGTGGAGGCCCGAACGAAACTATGGCTACACCTTC. Encoded protein: CASSQDRWRPERNYGYTF.